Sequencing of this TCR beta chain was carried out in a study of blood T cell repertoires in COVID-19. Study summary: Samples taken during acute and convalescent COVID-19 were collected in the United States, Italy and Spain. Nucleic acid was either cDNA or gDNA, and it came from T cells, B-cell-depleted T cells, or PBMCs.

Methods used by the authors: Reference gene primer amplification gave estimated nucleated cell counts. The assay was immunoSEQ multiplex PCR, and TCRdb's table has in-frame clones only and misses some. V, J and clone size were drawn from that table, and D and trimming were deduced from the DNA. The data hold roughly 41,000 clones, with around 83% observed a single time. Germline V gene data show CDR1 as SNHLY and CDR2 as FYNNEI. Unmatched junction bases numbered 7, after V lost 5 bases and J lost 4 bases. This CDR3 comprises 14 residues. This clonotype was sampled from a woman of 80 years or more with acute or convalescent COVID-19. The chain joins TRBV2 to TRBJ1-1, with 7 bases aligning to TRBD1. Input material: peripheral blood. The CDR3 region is CASSNRGQGTEAFF. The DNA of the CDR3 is TGTGCCAGCAGTAACAGGGGTCAGGGCACTGAAGCTTTCTTT.